These T cell receptor beta chains were read from a single sample in a study of CD8+ T cells in alopecia areata. The assay was immunoSEQ multiplex PCR, and TCRdb's table has in-frame clones only and misses some. The table lists some 99,000 clones, 35% to 45% of them singletons. The sequenced sample consisted of CD4+ T cells sorted from blood. The receptors derive from a human donor with alopecia areata. Each CDR3 is given with its conserved first and last residue. A D gene is named only where the DNA matches it firmly. Size values are once, few and many counts, or a class for expanded clones, and some rows have none.

V	D	J	size	DNA	CDR3
TRBV18	NA	TRBJ1-1	NA	TGTGCCAGCTCACCTGGGCACGATGAAGCTTTCTTT	CASSPGHDEAFF
TRBV11-2	NA	TRBJ1-2	NA	TGTGCCAGCAGCTTAGCCAGGAGCTTCTATGGCTACACCTTC	CASSLARSFYGYTF
TRBV29-1	NA	TRBJ2-6	NA	TGCAGCGTTGTGGACTCTGGGGCCAACGTCCTGACTTTC	CSVVDSGANVLTF
TRBV29-1	NA	TRBJ2-3	NA	TGCAGCGTTGAAGCGGCTAGCACTGGCACAGATACGCAGTATTTT	CSVEAASTGTDTQYF
TRBV6-5	TRBD1	TRBJ1-5	NA	TGTGCCAGCAGCCGGACAGGGGGGGATCAGCCCCAGCATTTT	CASSRTGGDQPQHF
TRBV29-1	TRBD1	TRBJ2-7	NA	TGCAGCGTTGAAGTCGGGACAGGGGGCGGCGAGCAGTACTTC	CSVEVGTGGGEQYF
TRBV30	NA	TRBJ1-5	few	TGTGCCTGGAATACAGACATTAGCAATCAGCCCCAGCATTTT	CAWNTDISNQPQHF
TRBV5-1	NA	TRBJ2-3	NA	TGCGCCAGCAGCTTGGTGGCAGGGAGGACCACAGATACGCAGTATTTT	CASSLVAGRTTDTQYF
TRBV6-6	TRBD2	TRBJ2-7	once	TGTGCCAGCAGTATGAGCGGGAACTACGAGCAGTACTTC	CASSMSGNYEQYF
TRBV7-2	NA	TRBJ2-1	NA	TGTGCCAGCAGCAAGTGGAATGGGGAGCAGTTCTTC	CASSKWNGEQFF
TRBV4-3	NA	TRBJ1-5	NA	TGCGCCAGCAGCCAAGAGGGTACAGCGGGACAGCCCCAGCATTTT	CASSQEGTAGQPQHF
TRBV2	TRBD1	TRBJ2-2	NA	TGTGCCAGCAGCGTCGGGACAGAGGCCGGGGAGCTGTTTTTT	CASSVGTEAGELFF
TRBV18	NA	TRBJ2-7	NA	TGTGCCAGCTCACCAAGCCGGGACTCCTACGAGCAGTACTTC	CASSPSRDSYEQYF
TRBV29-1	NA	TRBJ1-6	few	TGCAGCGGAAGGTCGGCCTATAATTCACCCCTCCACTTT	CSGRSAYNSPLHF
TRBV30	NA	TRBJ1-5	NA	TGTGCCTGGAGTGTGCAGACAAATCAGCCCCAGCATTTT	CAWSVQTNQPQHF
TRBV7-9	NA	TRBJ1-6	few	TGTGCCAGCAGAGCGGTGAGGGGCACTAATTCACCCCTCCACTTT	CASRAVRGTNSPLHF
TRBV5-4	TRBD1	TRBJ2-4	NA	TGTGCCAGCAGCTTGGGAACAGGGGGCTCGCAAAACATTCAGTACTTC	CASSLGTGGSQNIQYF